This section outlines one TCR beta chain sequence together with its context. The antigen is undetermined. V lost 3 bases and J lost 2; bases outside the gene matches: 0. The CDR3 runs to 14 residues. Germline CDR1 and CDR2: SEHNR and FQNEAQ (reference sequence). Assay: immunoSEQ multiplex PCR; the TCRdb copy retains only in-frame clones and omits some. The profile covers a few million clones, with over 85% appearing a single time and around 1.7% taken by the ten largest. The naive CD8 fraction comprised CD45RO-negative cells positively selected for CCR7 and excluded terminally differentiated effector memory CD45RA+ cells. This sample is part of a study of shared clonotypes between healthy human individuals. Study at large: Per donor, CD8 memory used one plate, CD8 naive used two, CD4 memory used three and CD4 naive used three. Overall study findings and caveats: It was expected that sequencing depth would affect clonotype sharing among donors. Shared clonotypes: approximately 4.5% naive CD4, about 4% naive CD8, about 2.5% memory CD4, around 0.4% memory CD8. Estimated richness values were generally larger in naive subsets than in memory subsets.

The TCR sequence derives from a man in his late teens or twenties in good health. Some clones in this sample may be carry-over from other donors' samples. The sample was naive CD8+ T cells from PBMCs. The chain links TRBV7-9 to TRBJ2-1, with TRBD2 identical over 8 bases. This chain's CDR3 is CASSFSGAYNEQFF. The CDR3, as DNA: TGTGCCAGCAGCTTTAGCGGGGCCTACAATGAGCAGTTCTTC.